The clone carrying this T cell receptor (beta chain) has a single count. Antigen: not known. Looked up from germline, CDR1 is KGHDR and CDR2 is SFDVKD. The CDR3 extends over 13 amino acids. These data belong to a study of blood T cells in healthy people across ages. Each donor was a healthy Caucasian individual from Russia, aged roughly 6 to 100. A sample-barcoded 5' primer and a J-beta primer mix were used in a second PCR of roughly 6 to 12 cycles. Each cDNA molecule was tagged by a template-switch adaptor that had 12 random nucleotides. Each CDR3 protein gets one entry after TCRdb re-called the 5' RACE reads with MiXCR. The table shows about 1.8 million distinct CDR3 sequences, with just under 50% occurring only once. Study findings and constraints: In these data, TCR beta diversity tracked strongly with naive T cell percentage. Unsorted PBMC material precluded a definitive naive versus antigen-experienced comparison.

The sequence derives from a woman aged 40 to 55 in good health. The gene calls are TRBV24-1 and TRBJ2-1; possible D gene TRBD1, 6 bases. Gene TRBJ2-7 matches the end of the DNA better, so the J call may be wrong. Sequencing used blood. The CDR3 reads CATSARQGPEQYF. The CDR3 nucleotides read TGTGCCACCAGTGCGCGCCAGGGGCCCGAGCAGTACTTC.